This TCR beta chain was documented in a study of cytomegalovirus exposure and HLA in healthy donors. The PCR made use of 60 Vbeta and 13 Jbeta primers. Libraries were prepared by immunoSEQ multiplex PCR; TCRdb keeps only in-frame clonotypes and omits some of them. The sample has 150,000 or so clones; just under 85% are singletons. Study results and limitations: Available immune exposure information covered CMV serostatus only. Follow-up analysis later connected one missense variant in DCLRE1C with trimming of TCR beta V- and J-genes. Later work showed greater clonal expansion in HLA-associated TCR beta chains than in equally common others.

The CDR3 is 14 amino acids. J gave up 4 bases and V 0 bases, and 3 bases lay outside the gene matches. Germline-derived CDR1 and CDR2 are SGDLS and YYNGEE. Remarks on this clone: Antigen specificity is unknown.

Unrecorded immune exposure was likely among donors, who were nominally healthy when sampled. Sequenced sample: PBMCs. This rearrangement joins TRBV9 to TRBJ2-5, with 7 bases identical to TRBD2. The clonotype was recovered from a man aged 25-40 years in good health and CMV-seropositive. The CDR3 loop is CASSVAGGGETQYF. In DNA form, the CDR3 reads TGTGCCAGCAGCGTAGCGGGAGGAGGAGAGACCCAGTACTTC.